These 9 T cell receptor beta chains were all obtained from the same sample, sequenced in a study of blood T cell repertoires in COVID-19. Measured with immunoSEQ multiplex PCR; TCRdb has only the in-frame clones, and not every one. Here the sample spans about 290,000 clones, around four fifths being singletons. Sequenced input: peripheral blood. All receptors derive from a woman aged 45-59 years with active or convalescent COVID-19.

The genes are TRBV7-9 and TRBJ2-7; D call uncertain. The tail of the sequence fits TRBJ2-5 better, so the J call may be wrong. The CDR3 contains 12 residues. Germline-derived CDR1 and CDR2 are SEHNR and FQNEAQ (reference sequence). CDR3: CASSFERGTQYF. Written as DNA, the CDR3 is TGTGCCAGCAGCTTCGAGCGCGGGACCCAGTACTTC.

V gene TRBV18 combines with J gene TRBJ1-4; unclear D gene. Trimming removed 1 base from V and 2 bases from J, with 20 bases in between. This CDR3 region has 19 residues. CDR1 KGHSH and CDR2 LQKENI come from the germline V gene. CDR3: CASSPLSRQSEETNEKLFF. The CDR3 DNA reads TGTGCCAGCTCACCACTTTCCCGCCAAAGCGAGGAGACTAATGAAAAACTGTTTTTT.

This chain joins TRBV5-1 and TRBJ2-7; 9 bases are shared with TRBD1. Germline assignment: CDR1 SGHRS and CDR2 YFSETQ. With 0 bases clipped from V and 5 bases from J, the junction kept 9 bases outside the gene matches. This CDR3 region has 16 residues. CDR3 amino acids: CASSLVTGGAGDEQYF. The CDR3 bases are TGCGCCAGCAGCTTGGTAACAGGGGGCGCGGGGGACGAGCAGTACTTC.

The table lists this clone with a few counts. The V gene is TRBV19, the J gene TRBJ1-1, with TRBD1 identical over 7 bases. The J segment lost 11 bases and the V segment lost 3 bases, leaving 12 bases of the junction unmatched. Germline assignment: CDR1 LNHDA and CDR2 SQIVND (reference sequence). This CDR3 has 14 residues. Written as DNA, the CDR3 is TGTGCCAGTAGTATTCTCGACAGGGCTGCTCGGGCTTTCTTT. Protein sequence: CASSILDRAARAFF.

This clone was seen more than once but under ten times. This chain uses TRBV27 with TRBJ2-2; unclear D gene. The CDR3 runs 15 residues. V lost 6 bases, J lost 6 bases, and 17 bases lay in between. Germline-derived CDR1 and CDR2 are MNHEY and SMNVEV (reference sequence). CDR3 sequence reads: CASRESLVSSGELFF. CDR3 DNA: TGTGCCAGCAGGGAATCCCTAGTTTCCTCCGGGGAGCTGTTTTTT.

This chain links TRBV7-9 with TRBJ2-1; 9 bases line up with TRBD1. Germline-derived CDR1 and CDR2 are SEHNR and FQNEAQ (reference sequence). Trimming took 1 base from V and 7 from J; bases not matched to a gene: 5. The CDR3 length is 15 residues. CDR3 coding DNA: TGTGCCAGCAGCTTAGTAACAGGGGGCATGAATGAGCAGTTCTTC. Its translation: CASSLVTGGMNEQFF. Looking up the rest from reference TRBV7-9 and TRBJ2-1 gives the full variable domain: DTGVSQNPRHKITKRGQNVTFRCDPISEHNRLYWYRQTLGQGPEFLTYFQNEAQLEKSRLLSDRFSAERPKGSFSTLEIQRTEQGDSAMYLCASSLVTGGMNEQFFGPGTRLTVL.

This clone was counted between two and nine times. The V call is TRBV27, the J call TRBJ2-7, with 9 bases matching TRBD2. Looked up from germline, CDR1 is MNHEY and CDR2 is SMNVEV (reference sequence). J was trimmed by 4 bases and V by 4 bases; bases with no gene match: 8. The CDR3 extends over 15 amino acids. CDR3 coding DNA: TGTGCCAGCAGTTCCACGACTAGCGGTTTGTACGAGCAGTACTTC. It translates to CASSSTTSGLYEQYF.

This clone was seen many times. The CDR3 spells CSVRAAAKQFF. In DNA, the CDR3 is TGCAGCGTTCGTGCGGCCGCGAAGCAGTTCTTC. The chain has TRBV29-1 and TRBJ2-1; no firm D call. The CDR3 consists of 11 residues. The germline V gene has CDR1 SQVTM and CDR2 ANQGSEA. Trimming removed 5 bases at V and 11 bases at J, with 13 bases between.

The genes are TRBV28 and TRBJ2-1; TRBD2 agrees at 8 bases. Germline V CDR1 and CDR2: MDHEN, SYDVKM. The CDR3 extends over 15 amino acids. V lost 2 bases, J lost 6 bases, and 6 bases stayed unmatched. The CDR3 DNA reads TGTGCCAGCAGTTTAGCACTAGCGGTTATCAATGAGCAGTTCTTC. The encoded protein is CASSLALAVINEQFF.